This TCR beta chain was sequenced for a study of metastatic and nonmetastatic thyroid tumors. For the study at large: Peripheral blood and tumor or nodule samples from malignant and benign thyroid patients were compared.

The CDR3 extends over 16 amino acids. J was trimmed by 0 bases and V by 3 bases; bases with no gene match: 7. CDR1 and CDR2 (germline): ENHRY, SYGVKD. Every patient underwent thyroid surgery untreated. Original methodology: Variation in CDR3 across clinicopathological groups served as the basis for constructing a distant-metastasis classifier in papillary thyroid cancer. TCRdb re-clonotyped the PCR reads through MiXCR. The V and J calls were determined by TCRdb, not by the authors. The table includes under 35,000 clones, roughly 25% detected once. Study-level points and caveats: In blood and tumor, TCR beta diversity was reportedly significantly higher in malignant thyroid tumors than in benign nodules.

Regarding this clone: Antigen specificity is unknown. The CDR3 end shows no conserved phenylalanine or tryptophan, and so a read error is likely.

Sequences were obtained from blood. This sequence joins TRBV10-3 and TRBJ2-5, with 7 bases lining up with TRBD2. The clonotype was recovered from a female donor with papillary thyroid cancer or a benign thyroid nodule (not recorded which). Some clones in this sample may be carry-over from other donors' samples. The CDR3 DNA follows: TGTGCCATCAGTGACCTAAGCGGGACCGACCAAGAGACCCAGTACTAC. Translation gives CAISDLSGTDQETQYY.